The 17 T cell receptor beta chains given below trace back to one sample, sequenced in a study of T cell responses to AZD1222 COVID-19 vaccine. Data came from immunoSEQ multiplex PCR; TCRdb stores just in-frame clones and leaves some out. The table records about 110,000 clones, roughly 87% of them present only once. The input for sequencing was peripheral blood, taken on day 0 of AZD1222 vaccination. These receptors all stem from an adult in good health.

The gene calls are TRBV28 and TRBJ2-5; D is unclear. The V gene lost 10 bases and the J gene lost 1 base, with 10 bases spanning the gap. Germline V gene sequence: CDR1 MDHEN, CDR2 SYDVKM. The CDR3 extends over 12 amino acids. Here the CDR3 DNA reads TGTGCCATCGCAGAGTTCCAAGAGACCCAGTACTTC. Translating it yields CAIAEFQETQYF. Full variable domain (outside the CDR3, taken from reference TRBV28 and TRBJ2-5): DVKVTQSSRYLVKRTGEKVFLECVQDMDHENMFWYRQDPGLGLRLIYFSYDVKMKEKGDIPEGYSVSREKKERFSLILESASTNQTSMYLCAIAEFQETQYFGPGTRLLVL.

The genes are TRBV3-1 (or the pseudogene TRBV3-2) and TRBJ2-7; D is undetermined. This CDR3 is built from 14 residues. Trimming stripped 3 bases from V and 5 bases from J, with 14 bases between. Germline V CDR1 and CDR2: LGHDT, YNNKEL (reference sequence). Written as DNA, the CDR3 is TGTGCCAGCAGCCAGGGGTCGCAACCCAACGAGCAGTACTTC. It codes for CASSQGSQPNEQYF.

This sequence joins TRBV28 and TRBJ2-2; unclear D gene. Germline CDR1 and CDR2: MDHEN and SYDVKM. Trimming shortened V by 1 base and J by 1 base, and 4 bases separated the two germline ends. This CDR3 has 14 amino acids. The CDR3 here is CASSLSVNTGELFF. The CDR3 DNA sequence: TGTGCCAGCAGTTTATCCGTGAACACCGGGGAGCTGTTTTTT.

This rearrangement joins TRBV30 to TRBJ2-1, with TRBD2 identical over 7 bases. V trimming: 4 bases; J trimming: 0 bases; junction bases outside the gene matches: 9. Germline lookup yields CDR1 GTSNPN and CDR2 SVGIG (reference sequence). The CDR3 extends over 16 amino acids. The CDR3 protein is CAWKFGGGNSYNEQFF. CDR3 nucleotide sequence: TGTGCCTGGAAGTTTGGGGGGGGGAACTCCTACAATGAGCAGTTCTTC.

This clone was counted between two and nine times. The chain recombines TRBV27 with TRBJ2-3; D remains ambiguous. CDR1 is MNHEY, CDR2 SMNVEV, per germline (reference sequence). The CDR3 runs to 14 residues. V lost 2 bases, J lost 2 bases, and 8 bases lay in between. CDR3 residues: CASSLRPYTDTQYF. The DNA of the CDR3 is TGTGCCAGCAGTTTACGGCCCTACACAGATACGCAGTATTTT.

V is TRBV19 and J is TRBJ2-5; 7 nucleotides agree with TRBD2. CDR3 length: 16 amino acids. Germline CDR1 reads LNHDA; CDR2 reads SQIVND (reference sequence). V trimming: 7 bases; J trimming: 4 bases; junction bases outside the gene matches: 15. This chain's CDR3 is CASNSPGVAGLETQYF. The CDR3 DNA reads TGTGCCAGTAACTCCCCCGGGGTAGCGGGTTTAGAGACCCAGTACTTC.

In its sample, this clone was seen once. V usage is TRBV9 and J usage is TRBJ2-5; D may match TRBD1 or TRBD2 (5 bases each). V gave up 4 bases and J gave up 3 bases, with 16 bases separating them. The CDR3 is made up of 15 amino acids. CDR1 is SGDLS, CDR2 YYNGEE, per germline. The CDR3 region has the DNA TGTGCCAGCAGCAAACCTTTGGGGCGGGAAGAGACCCAGTACTTC. It is translated as CASSKPLGREETQYF.

V usage is TRBV5-1 and J usage is TRBJ2-6; D gene unclear. The CDR3 length is 13 residues. CDR1 and CDR2 (germline): SGHRS, YFSETQ. V was shortened by 4 bases and J by 2 bases, with 4 bases between the two germline ends. The CDR3 spells CASSVTGANVLTF. CDR3 in DNA: TGCGCCAGCAGCGTTACTGGGGCCAACGTCCTGACTTTC.

This sequence joins TRBV28 and TRBJ1-4; tentative D call: TRBD1 (5 bases). The V and J ends lost 5 bases and 5 bases respectively, with 12 bases between them. Per germline, CDR1 MDHEN and CDR2 SYDVKM. This CDR3 contains 14 residues. CDR3 bases: TGTGCCAGCAGTATGTCGGGGGGAAATGAAAAACTGTTTTTT. Its protein is CASSMSGGNEKLFF.

This chain uses TRBV6-1 with TRBJ1-2; D is unclear. V lost 2 bases to trimming and J lost 1 base, with 14 bases between them. The CDR3 has 16 residues. Germline V gene sequence: CDR1 MNHNS, CDR2 SASEGT. CDR3 amino acids: CASSEKSSRNNYGYTF. The DNA of the CDR3 is TGTGCCAGCAGTGAAAAATCCAGTCGCAATAACTATGGCTACACCTTC.

This clone was detected once. The gene calls are TRBV28 and TRBJ2-7, with 8 bases lining up with TRBD2. V was pared by 7 bases and J by 2 bases, with 10 bases of the junction left unmatched. Germline V gene lookup returns CDR1 MDHEN and CDR2 SYDVKM. The CDR3 totals 15 residues. This chain's CDR3 is CASTLSGDSAYEQYF. The CDR3 DNA reads TGTGCCAGCACCCTTAGCGGGGACTCCGCCTACGAGCAGTACTTC.

This clone appeared once. The chain uses TRBV11-2 and TRBJ1-1, with a weak D call TRBD1 (6 bases). Germline V gives CDR1 SGHAT, CDR2 FQNNGV. The CDR3 has 15 residues. Trimming removed 1 base from V and 3 bases from J, with 12 bases in between. CDR3 DNA sequence: TGTGCCAGCAGCTTAGGTTGGGGGCCTGACACTGAAGCTTTCTTT. This codes for CASSLGWGPDTEAFF.

The chain uses TRBV28 and TRBJ1-2; no definite D call. CDR3 size: 14 residues. V was pared by 7 bases and J by 7 bases, with 19 bases between. Per the germline V gene, CDR1 is MDHEN and CDR2 is SYDVKM. The CDR3 DNA is TGTGCCAGCATAGAAGAAGGGTGGCCGACTGGCTACACCTTC. This sequence encodes CASIEEGWPTGYTF.

This chain links TRBV15 with TRBJ2-7; 7 positions agree with TRBD2. Trimming took 3 bases from V and 0 from J; bases not matched to a gene: 5. CDR3 length equals 15 residues. Germline CDR1 LNHNV, CDR2 YYDKDF (reference sequence). The CDR3 loop is CATSRSGASSYEQYF. CDR3 nucleotides: TGTGCCACCAGCAGGAGCGGGGCAAGCTCCTACGAGCAGTACTTC.

The CDR3 protein is CASSPRRVDTSGGLIGYNEQFF. As DNA, the CDR3 is TGCGCCAGCAGCCCCCGAAGGGTGGATACTAGCGGGGGCCTTATAGGATACAATGAGCAGTTCTTC. The chain joins TRBV4-1 to TRBJ2-1; TRBD2 aligns across 11 bases. The germline gives CDR1 MGHRA, CDR2 YSYEKL. The CDR3 extends over 22 amino acids. V lost 4 bases and J lost 4; bases outside the gene matches: 24.

The chain joins TRBV19 to TRBJ2-3; a possible D gene is TRBD2 (6 bases). Trimming cost V 5 bases and J 9 bases, with 12 bases left between them. In germline, CDR1 is LNHDA, CDR2 SQIVND (reference sequence). The CDR3 spans 12 residues. The CDR3 DNA is TGTGCCAGTAGTTTACGGGAGCGGACGCAGTATTTT. This translates into CASSLRERTQYF.

CDR3 sequence (DNA): TGTGCCAGCAGTGGGATAAGCTCCTACGAGCAGTACTTC. Translation: CASSGISSYEQYF. The J gene is TRBJ2-7, the V gene TRBV12-3 or TRBV12-4, with unresolved D. Trimming took off 5 bases at V and 0 bases at J, with 8 bases between the two ends. This CDR3 spans 13 amino acids.